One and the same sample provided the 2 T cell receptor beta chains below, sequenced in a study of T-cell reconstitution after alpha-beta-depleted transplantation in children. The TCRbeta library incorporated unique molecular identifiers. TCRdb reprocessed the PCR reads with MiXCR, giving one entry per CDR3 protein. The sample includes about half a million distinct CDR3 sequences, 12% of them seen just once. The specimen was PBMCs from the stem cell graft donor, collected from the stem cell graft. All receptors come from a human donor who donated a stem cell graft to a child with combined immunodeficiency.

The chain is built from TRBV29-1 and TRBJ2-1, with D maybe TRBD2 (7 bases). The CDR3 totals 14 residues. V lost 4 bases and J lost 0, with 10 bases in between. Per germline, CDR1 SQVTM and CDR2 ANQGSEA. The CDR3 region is CSVGGGISYNEQFF. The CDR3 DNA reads TGCAGCGTTGGGGGGGGCATCTCCTACAATGAGCAGTTCTTC.

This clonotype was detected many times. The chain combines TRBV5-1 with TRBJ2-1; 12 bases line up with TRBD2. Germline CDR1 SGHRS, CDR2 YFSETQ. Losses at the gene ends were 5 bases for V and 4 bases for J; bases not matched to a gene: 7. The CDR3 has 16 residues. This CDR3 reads CASRATSGGTYNEQFF. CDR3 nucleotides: TGCGCCAGCAGGGCGACTAGCGGGGGCACGTACAATGAGCAGTTCTTC. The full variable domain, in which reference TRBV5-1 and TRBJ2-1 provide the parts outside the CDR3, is KAGVTQTPRYLIKTRGQQVTLSCSPISGHRSVSWYQQTPGQGLQFLFEYFSETQRNKGNFPGRFSGRQFSNSRSEMNVSTLELGDSALYLCASRATSGGTYNEQFFGPGTRLTVL.